These 26 T cell receptor beta chains were sequenced from one sample in a study of cytomegalovirus exposure and HLA in healthy donors. Libraries were prepared by immunoSEQ multiplex PCR; TCRdb keeps only in-frame clonotypes and omits some of them. This table holds tens of thousands of clones, about 93% found once. Sequenced input: PBMCs. These receptors were obtained from a man aged 18 to 35 in good health and CMV-seronegative.

V usage is TRBV19 and J usage is TRBJ2-1; D is uncertain. Trimming shortened V by 4 bases and J by 4 bases, and 8 bases separated the two germline ends. The CDR3 has 13 amino acids. The germline CDR1 and CDR2 sequences are LNHDA and SQIVND (reference sequence). CDR3 in amino acids: CASSTELYNEQFF. The CDR3 DNA follows: TGTGCCAGTAGTACTGAACTTTACAATGAGCAGTTCTTC.

The chain recombines TRBV5-1 with TRBJ1-1; D unresolved. Germline CDR1 reads SGHRS; CDR2 reads YFSETQ. Trimming pared 0 bases from V and 1 base from J, leaving 10 bases between. The CDR3 extends over 15 amino acids. This CDR3 reads CASSLGPVPNTEAFF. The CDR3 nucleotides are TGCGCCAGCAGCTTGGGTCCAGTCCCGAACACTGAAGCTTTCTTT.

The J gene is TRBJ2-7, the V gene TRBV5-4, with TRBD1 identical over 9 bases. The V gene end was trimmed by 2 bases and the J gene end by 4 bases; junction bases not matched to a gene: 7. The germline V gene encodes CDR1 SGHNT and CDR2 YYREEE (reference sequence). CDR3 size: 15 residues. The CDR3 DNA follows: TGTGCCAGCAGCTTAACCGGGACAGGGTTATACGAGCAGTACTTC. This encodes CASSLTGTGLYEQYF.

The V gene is TRBV10-3, the J gene TRBJ1-2, with no clear D. Germline V gives CDR1 ENHRY, CDR2 SYGVKD. The CDR3 length is 13 residues. Trimming removed 2 bases from V and 5 bases from J, with 9 bases in between. The CDR3 DNA follows: TGTGCCATCAGTGAGGCCGGCGGGTATGGCTACACCTTC. This codes for CAISEAGGYGYTF.

This chain uses TRBV30 with TRBJ2-7; D unclear. The V gene lost 3 bases and the J gene lost 7 bases, with 10 bases spanning the gap. Germline V gene sequence: CDR1 GTSNPN, CDR2 SVGIG (reference sequence). This CDR3 is built from 11 residues. The DNA of the CDR3 is TGTGCCTGGAGCGGGTTTGGGGAGCAGTACTTC. Translated: CAWSGFGEQYF.

The chain recombines TRBV2 with TRBJ1-2, with TRBD1 identical over 7 bases. This CDR3 contains 13 residues. Germline trimming cut 6 bases from V and 8 bases from J; bases unmatched to any gene: 9. CDR1 is SNHLY and CDR2 is FYNNEI in the germline V gene. CDR3 protein: CASRTRGVRGYTF. CDR3 bases: TGTGCCAGCAGGACCAGGGGGGTTCGGGGCTACACCTTC.

The CDR3 protein is CASSPSRGLAGINEQFF. CDR3 nucleotide sequence: TGTGCCAGCAGCCCTAGCCGCGGACTAGCGGGAATTAATGAGCAGTTCTTC. This chain connects TRBV7-2 to TRBJ2-1, with TRBD2 matching over 12 bases. CDR3 size: 17 residues. The V gene's germline CDR1 is SGHTA and CDR2 FQGNSA. V shed 5 bases and J 7 bases; nucleotides not matched to a gene: 12.

The gene calls are TRBV7-9 and TRBJ2-1; the D is unclear. The length of the CDR3 is 13 residues. Germline CDR1 and CDR2: SEHNR and FQNEAQ (reference sequence). V dropped 4 bases and J dropped 10 bases, with 14 bases sitting between them. The CDR3 protein is CASSSFQAREQFF. The CDR3 DNA reads as TGTGCCAGCAGCTCGTTCCAAGCACGCGAGCAGTTCTTC.

The chain recombines TRBV7-9 with TRBJ2-1; tentative D call: TRBD2 (7 bases). The length of the CDR3 is 16 residues. The V and J ends lost 2 bases and 5 bases respectively, with 16 bases between them. Germline CDR1 SEHNR, CDR2 FQNEAQ (reference sequence). DNA for the CDR3: TGTGCCAGCAGCTTACCGGGGGGCCAACCCGACAATGAGCAGTTCTTC. Translated: CASSLPGGQPDNEQFF.

The chain combines TRBV27 with TRBJ2-7, with a possible D match to TRBD1 (6 bases). Deletions cut 4 bases from V and 1 base from J, with 17 bases between. Germline V gene data show CDR1 as MNHEY and CDR2 as SMNVEV (reference sequence). The CDR3 spans 16 residues. CDR3 region: CASSSYGQRLSYEQYF. The CDR3 DNA sequence: TGTGCCAGCAGTTCCTACGGACAGCGTTTGTCCTACGAGCAGTACTTC.

The chain couples TRBV5-5 to TRBJ1-3; 10 positions match TRBD1. The CDR3 is 17 amino acids. Trimming took 3 bases from V and 0 from J; bases not matched to a gene: 6. CDR1 SGHKS and CDR2 YYEKEE come from the germline V gene (reference sequence). CDR3 sequence reads: CASSSGTGVISGNTIYF. CDR3 coding DNA: TGTGCCAGCAGCTCCGGGACAGGGGTTATCTCTGGAAACACCATATATTTT. Full variable domain (remainder filled in from reference TRBV5-5 and TRBJ1-3): DAGVTQSPTHLIKTRGQQVTLRCSPISGHKSVSWYQQVLGQGPQFIFQYYEKEERGRGNFPDRFSARQFPNYSSELNVNALLLGDSALYLCASSSGTGVISGNTIYFGEGSWLTVV.

The V and J genes are TRBV5-6 and TRBJ2-3; D may be TRBD1 (5 bases). The CDR3 totals 16 residues. The germline CDR1 and CDR2 sequences are SGHDT and YYEEEE. Trimming took 3 bases from V and 3 from J, leaving 17 bases between them. CDR3 nucleotides: TGTGCCAGCAGCTACGGACACTCCCTGGGGACAGATACGCAGTATTTT. It encodes CASSYGHSLGTDTQYF.

The rearrangement joins TRBV13 to TRBJ1-1; TRBD1 matches 7 bases. With 4 bases clipped from V and 8 bases from J, the junction kept 7 bases outside the gene matches. Germline V CDR1 and CDR2: PRHDT, FYEKMQ (reference sequence). There are 13 residues in the CDR3. In DNA form, the CDR3 reads TGTGCCAGCAGCTACGAAAGCAGGGGGGAAGCTTTCTTT. Translating gives CASSYESRGEAFF. Full variable domain (outside the CDR3, taken from reference TRBV13 and TRBJ1-1): AAGVIQSPRHLIKEKRETATLKCYPIPRHDTVYWYQQGPGQDPQFLISFYEKMQSDKGSIPDRFSAQQFSDYHSELNMSSLELGDSALYFCASSYESRGEAFFGQGTRLTVV.

This clone was seen once. The genes are TRBV10-3 and TRBJ2-3; 10 bases fit TRBD2. V shed 7 bases and J 4 bases; nucleotides not matched to a gene: 5. CDR3 length: 14 residues. Germline CDR1 ENHRY, CDR2 SYGVKD. The chain's CDR3 is CAINSGRASDTQYF. The CDR3 nucleotides read TGTGCCATCAACAGCGGGAGGGCCTCAGATACGCAGTATTTT.

The chain joins TRBV7-6 to TRBJ2-3; 8 nucleotides agree with TRBD2. J gave up 4 bases and V 6 bases, and 18 bases lay outside the gene matches. Germline CDR1 reads SGHVS; CDR2 reads FNYEAQ. CDR3 length: 18 residues. The CDR3 here is CASSLGASGGGTPDTQYF. CDR3 coding DNA: TGTGCCAGCAGTCTAGGTGCGTCCGGGGGGGGAACCCCAGATACGCAGTATTTT.

This clone was found once. Here the CDR3 DNA reads TGTGCCTGGATGCGAGCGGGGGTTCTCACCGGGGAGCTGTTTTTT. This codes for CAWMRAGVLTGELFF. The rearrangement links TRBV30 to TRBJ2-2, with TRBD2 matching over 8 bases. Trimming cost V 4 bases and J 4 bases; bases outside gene matches: 8. Looked up from germline, CDR1 is GTSNPN and CDR2 is SVGIG (reference sequence). The CDR3 has 15 residues.

This clone came up once. This chain uses TRBV23-1 with TRBJ2-7, with D tentatively TRBD1 (6 bases). TRBV23-1 is noted as an ORF with a role that remains uncertain. V dropped 4 bases and J dropped 3 bases, with 19 bases sitting between them. The CDR3 totals 16 residues. In nucleotides, the CDR3 is TGCGCCAGCAGTCCCCCCGAGTGGTTAGGGGGCTACGAGCAGTACTTC. It yields the protein CASSPPEWLGGYEQYF.

This clone showed up just once. CDR3 amino acids: CASSLNYRASPLHF. The CDR3 nucleotides read TGTGCCAGTAGTCTAAATTACAGGGCCTCACCCCTCCACTTT. This rearrangement joins TRBV19 to TRBJ1-6, with D perhaps matching TRBD1 (6 bases). V dropped 5 bases and J dropped 10 bases, with 15 bases sitting between them. The CDR3 is 14 residues long. In germline, CDR1 is LNHDA, CDR2 SQIVND (reference sequence). Using reference TRBV19 and TRBJ1-6 for the parts outside the CDR3, the full variable domain is DGGITQSPKYLFRKEGQNVTLSCEQNLNHDAMYWYRQDPGQGLRLIYYSQIVNDFQKGDIAEGYSVSREKKESFPLTVTSAQKNPTAFYLCASSLNYRASPLHFGNGTRLTVT.

The chain carries TRBV11-2 and TRBJ2-7; 9 bases align to TRBD1. In germline, CDR1 is SGHAT, CDR2 FQNNGV. With 5 bases clipped from V and 5 bases from J, the junction kept 7 bases outside the gene matches. The CDR3 has 14 amino acids. The CDR3 region is CASSPPGTGNEQYF. Written as DNA, the CDR3 is TGTGCCAGCAGCCCCCCCGGGACAGGGAACGAGCAGTACTTC.

This chain connects TRBV10-2 to TRBJ2-1, with 8 positions matching TRBD2. CDR3 length: 16 amino acids. Germline V gene data show CDR1 as WSHSY and CDR2 as SAAADI. The V segment lost 7 bases and the J segment 4 bases; nucleotides outside the gene matches: 12. This CDR3 reads CASTGRSGGSYNEQFF. The CDR3 DNA reads as TGCGCCAGCACGGGCCGCTCGGGAGGGTCTTACAATGAGCAGTTCTTC.

The chain recombines TRBV7-6 with TRBJ2-1, with 7 bases lining up with TRBD2. The CDR3 has 17 residues. Per the germline V gene, CDR1 is SGHVS and CDR2 is FNYEAQ. V was pared by 5 bases and J by 3 bases, with 13 bases of the junction left unmatched. CDR3 residues: CASSPAGLAENYNEQFF. The CDR3 DNA reads TGTGCCAGCAGCCCTGCAGGGCTAGCGGAGAACTACAATGAGCAGTTCTTC.

The chain is built from TRBV7-8 and TRBJ2-2; 11 positions agree with TRBD2. CDR3 length: 17 amino acids. The V segment lost 3 bases and the J segment 1 base; nucleotides outside the gene matches: 4. Per the germline V gene, CDR1 is SGHVS and CDR2 is FQNEAQ. The CDR3 loop reads CASSFLGTSGNTGELFF. In DNA, the CDR3 is TGTGCCAGCAGCTTCCTCGGGACTAGCGGGAACACCGGGGAGCTGTTTTTT.

The rearrangement joins TRBV5-5 to TRBJ1-1; weak D call: TRBD1 (5 bases). Trimming removed 0 bases at V and 0 bases at J, with 15 bases between. In germline, CDR1 is SGHKS, CDR2 YYEKEE (reference sequence). This CDR3 is 17 amino acids long. The CDR3: CASSLEGLGVMNTEAFF. The CDR3 DNA is TGTGCCAGCAGCTTGGAAGGTTTAGGGGTGATGAACACTGAAGCTTTCTTT.

The J gene is TRBJ2-1, the V gene TRBV5-4; 10 bases map to TRBD1. From germline, CDR1 is SGHNT and CDR2 YYREEE (reference sequence). The CDR3 loop spans 14 amino acids. The V gene end was trimmed by 7 bases and the J gene end by 7 bases; junction bases not matched to a gene: 8. The DNA of the CDR3 is TGTGCCAGCGGCCGGGACAGGGGCGGTAATGAGCAGTTCTTC. Its protein product is CASGRDRGGNEQFF. Supplemented by reference TRBV5-4 and TRBJ2-1, the full variable domain reads ETGVTQSPTHLIKTRGQQVTLRCSSQSGHNTVSWYQQALGQGPQFIFQYYREEENGRGNFPPRFSGLQFPNYSSELNVNALELDDSALYLCASGRDRGGNEQFFGPGTRLTVL.

This clone was recorded only once. The J gene is TRBJ2-7, the V gene TRBV15; 8 positions match TRBD2. The CDR3 has 16 residues. From germline, CDR1 is LNHNV and CDR2 YYDKDF (reference sequence). J lost 2 bases, V lost 3 bases, and 9 bases had no gene match. CDR3 DNA sequence: TGTGCCACCAGCAGGCAAAGCGGGAGTGCCCCCTACGAGCAGTACTTC. Translating it yields CATSRQSGSAPYEQYF.

J is TRBJ1-5 and V is TRBV7-9; D is undetermined. Between the trimmed V and J ends, which lost 4 bases and 2 bases, there was a span of 6 bases. In germline, CDR1 is SEHNR, CDR2 FQNEAQ (reference sequence). CDR3 size: 13 residues. CDR3 amino acids: CASSSGGNQPQHF. CDR3 in DNA: TGTGCCAGCAGCTCGGGTGGCAATCAGCCCCAGCATTTT. The full variable domain, rest sourced from reference TRBV7-9 and TRBJ1-5, is DTGVSQNPRHKITKRGQNVTFRCDPISEHNRLYWYRQTLGQGPEFLTYFQNEAQLEKSRLLSDRFSAERPKGSFSTLEIQRTEQGDSAMYLCASSSGGNQPQHFGDGTRLSIL.